The 9 T cell receptor beta chains given below trace back to one sample, sequenced in a study of cytomegalovirus exposure and HLA in healthy donors. PCR amplification relied on 60 Vbeta primers (plus 13 Jbeta primers). Clones were sequenced by immunoSEQ multiplex PCR, and TCRdb holds only the in-frame ones, with some missing. The sample shows roughly 120,000 clones, more than 65% of them seen only once. The sample consisted of PBMCs. These TCRs come from a human donor in good health.

The chain has TRBV10-2 and TRBJ2-3; 7 bases are shared with TRBD2. The V and J ends lost 8 bases and 1 base, in that order; junction bases with no gene match: 6. The CDR3 is 14 amino acids. CDR1 and CDR2 from the germline V gene are WSHSY and SAAADI. The DNA for the CDR3 is TGCGCCAGCGGCGGACTAGGGGGCACAGATACGCAGTATTTT. It yields the protein CASGGLGGTDTQYF.

V usage is TRBV19 and J usage is TRBJ1-1; possible D gene TRBD1, 6 bases. In germline, CDR1 is LNHDA, CDR2 SQIVND (reference sequence). Trimming removed 1 base from V and 7 bases from J, with 10 bases in between. This CDR3 contains 13 residues. CDR3 sequence: CASSIVDRGEAFF. The CDR3, as DNA: TGTGCCAGTAGTATAGTGGACAGAGGTGAAGCTTTCTTT.

Only a few counts were recorded for this clone. The rearrangement links TRBV6-1 to TRBJ2-2; 7 bases are shared with TRBD2. The CDR3 has 15 residues. With V trimmed by 4 bases and J by 5 bases, 7 bases remained unmatched. Germline lookup yields CDR1 MNHNS and CDR2 SASEGT. The CDR3 loop reads CASSAAGEWTGELFF. CDR3 nucleotides: TGTGCCAGCAGTGCGGCGGGAGAGTGGACCGGGGAGCTGTTTTTT.

The V and J genes are TRBV28 and TRBJ1-5, with 9 positions matching TRBD1. In germline, CDR1 is MDHEN, CDR2 SYDVKM. The CDR3 length is 15 residues. The J segment lost 4 bases and the V segment lost 6 bases, leaving 7 bases of the junction unmatched. In DNA form, the CDR3 reads TGTGCCAGCAGCACACAGGGGGCAGGGAATCAGCCCCAGCATTTT. Translated, it gives CASSTQGAGNQPQHF.

The V and J genes are TRBV5-6 and TRBJ1-4, with 7 bases lining up with TRBD1. The CDR3 loop spans 14 amino acids. V dropped 4 bases and J dropped 5; count of bases not matched to a gene: 5. CDR1 is SGHDT and CDR2 is YYEEEE in the germline V gene. CDR3: CASSVDRVNEKLFF. CDR3 in DNA: TGTGCCAGCAGCGTTGACAGGGTGAATGAAAAACTGTTTTTT. The full variable domain, in which reference TRBV5-6 and TRBJ1-4 provide the parts outside the CDR3, is DAGVTQSPTHLIKTRGQQVTLRCSPKSGHDTVSWYQQALGQGPQFIFQYYEEEERQRGNFPDRFSGHQFPNYSSELNVNALLLGDSALYLCASSVDRVNEKLFFGSGTQLSVL.

The CDR3 sequence is CASSPGTTSGRNTGELFF. CDR3 bases: TGTGCCAGCTCACCAGGTACTACTAGCGGGAGGAACACCGGGGAGCTGTTTTTT. V is TRBV18 and J is TRBJ2-2; 11 bases are a match to TRBD2. The germline V gene has CDR1 KGHSH and CDR2 LQKENI. J was trimmed by 1 base and V by 2 bases; bases with no gene match: 6. CDR3 size: 18 residues.

The chain has TRBV27 and TRBJ2-4; TRBD2 matches 7 bases. Losses at the gene ends were 4 bases for V and 2 bases for J; bases not matched to a gene: 5. The CDR3 consists of 15 residues. CDR1 is MNHEY and CDR2 is SMNVEV in the germline V gene (reference sequence). Here the CDR3 DNA reads TGTGCCAGCAGTTCGGCGGGGACTACCAAAAACATTCAGTACTTC. Translated: CASSSAGTTKNIQYF.

This chain joins TRBV6-6 and TRBJ1-5; D ambiguous. Trimming took off 8 bases at V and 6 bases at J, with 20 bases between the two ends. The germline V gene encodes CDR1 MNHNY and CDR2 SVGAGI (reference sequence). This CDR3 has 15 residues. The CDR3 is CASSVSGSSGQPQHF. CDR3 sequence (DNA): TGTGCCAGCTCCGTTAGTGGGAGTTCGGGTCAGCCCCAGCATTTT.

This clone has just one count. The chain employs TRBV11-2 and TRBJ2-7; D is possibly TRBD1 (5 bases). Per germline, CDR1 SGHAT and CDR2 FQNNGV. The CDR3 contains 14 residues. V was pared by 5 bases and J by 6 bases, with 17 bases between. The CDR3 protein is CASSLPLQASEQYF. DNA of the CDR3: TGTGCCAGCAGCCTCCCCTTACAGGCGTCCGAGCAGTACTTC. Looking up the rest from reference TRBV11-2 and TRBJ2-7 gives the full variable domain: EAGVAQSPRYKIIEKRQSVAFWCNPISGHATLYWYQQILGQGPKLLIQFQNNGVVDDSQLPKDRFSAERLKGVDSTLKIQPAKLEDSAVYLCASSLPLQASEQYFGPGTRLTVT.